The 3 T cell receptor beta chains reported below all come from one sample, sequenced in a study of cytomegalovirus exposure and HLA in healthy donors. The primer mix had 60 Vbeta and 13 Jbeta primers. Sequencing was performed with immunoSEQ multiplex PCR; in TCRdb, only in-frame clones are kept and a portion is missing. Counted here are around 100,000 clones, about 80% occurring once; the ten biggest clones make up approximately 1.9%. Sequencing was carried out using PBMCs. The receptors originated from a woman in her thirties or forties in good health and CMV-seronegative.

The J gene is TRBJ2-2, the V gene TRBV7-3, with a tentative D call TRBD2 (6 bases). Germline V gene lookup returns CDR1 SGHTA and CDR2 FQGTGA. V lost 6 bases and J 5 bases, leaving 16 bases between the germline ends. CDR3 length: 15 residues. CDR3 in amino acids: CASSERAGGTGELFF. CDR3 bases: TGTGCCAGCAGTGAGCGTGCAGGAGGGACCGGGGAGCTGTTTTTT.

The chain uses TRBV27 and TRBJ2-7; D gene ambiguous. Trimming shortened V by 0 bases and J by 3 bases, and 12 bases separated the two germline ends. Germline V gives CDR1 MNHEY, CDR2 SMNVEV (reference sequence). CDR3 length: 15 amino acids. The DNA for the CDR3 is TGTGCCAGCAGTTTATCTCGCGGCCCTCTCTACGAGCAGTACTTC. Translation: CASSLSRGPLYEQYF.

To note about this clone: A junction end diverges from the germline sequence, so it may reflect a read error. The chain combines TRBV7-9 with TRBJ2-3, with D maybe TRBD1 (6 bases). CDR3 size: 15 residues. In germline, CDR1 is SEHNR, CDR2 FQNEAQ (reference sequence). The CDR3 here is CSSSRRGQSTDTQYF. Here the CDR3 DNA reads TGTTCCAGCAGCAGACGCGGACAGAGCACAGATACGCAGTATTTT.